This T cell receptor (beta chain) was sequenced in a study of blood T cell repertoires in COVID-19. Study summary: Spain, Italy and the United States supplied samples that represented acute and convalescent COVID-19. PBMCs, B-cell-depleted T cells, or T cells were the source of the cDNA or gDNA that made up the material.

This CDR3 region has 16 residues. Per germline, CDR1 SGHNT and CDR2 YENEEA. V shed 5 bases and J 4 bases; nucleotides not matched to a gene: 4. Under the authors' procedure: Estimated nucleated cell counts came from reference gene primer amplification. Method: immunoSEQ multiplex PCR; TCRdb's copy keeps in-frame clones and lacks some. D and trimming come from the DNA, and the V and J calls and clone size come from that table. The sample records approximately 210,000 clones, approximately 90% being singletons. This receptor was taken from a man aged 70-80 years with acute or convalescent COVID-19. The V and J genes are TRBV11-3 and TRBJ2-2; 13 bases are a match to TRBD2. Sequenced: peripheral blood. The chain's CDR3 is CASSPGLAGVTGELFF. The DNA for the CDR3 is TGTGCCAGCAGCCCAGGACTAGCGGGAGTCACCGGGGAGCTGTTTTTT.